The source of this T cell receptor (beta chain) is a study of pediatric ulcerative colitis. Across the whole study: About 7 patients showed pancolitis and two showed left-sided colitis.

The V and J ends lost 6 bases and 2 bases respectively, with 11 bases between them. Germline V CDR1 and CDR2: MNHEY, SMNVEV (reference sequence). The CDR3 length is 15 residues. Rectal tissue came from one to two pinch biopsies taken at colonoscopy. No immunosuppressive drugs were given to ulcerative colitis patients before diagnostic colonoscopy. This clone was observed once. Antigen unknown. The survey-level immunoSEQ assay was used. The table came from immunoSEQ multiplex PCR; TCRdb's copy has only in-frame clones and leaves some out. Found here are fewer than 30,000 clones, approximately 71% of them singletons; the top ten hold roughly 7%. Study findings and constraints: Two rectal CDR3 clonotypes occurred in all ulcerative colitis patients.

Sequencing was done on a sample of gut tissue. The chain links TRBV27 to TRBJ2-6, with unresolved D. The sequence was collected from a boy aged 5-17 years with severe ulcerative colitis. CDR3 region: CASRPNVPGANVLTF. For the CDR3, the DNA is TGTGCCAGCAGACCTAATGTACCTGGGGCCAACGTCCTGACTTTC.